The sequence of this T cell receptor (beta chain) was determined in a study of vaccination effects on CD4 cells after COVID-19. V was clipped by 4 bases and J by 0 bases, with 10 bases between them. The CDR3 totals 15 residues. CDR1 is LGHNA, CDR2 YSLEER, per germline. Some clones are missing from TCRdb's copy, which holds only in-frame ones; the method was immunoSEQ multiplex PCR. The sample holds about 46,000 clones, roughly 80% seen once. When 10 to 11 days of culture had elapsed, CD4+ T cells were isolated. On this clone itself: Its antigen is not known.

The chain joins TRBV4-3 to TRBJ2-1; TRBD2 is a possible D gene (6 bases). The source of this sequence is a human donor who had a prior SARS-CoV-2 infection. Source: CD4+ T cells from PBMCs cultured without peptide, taken before COVID-19 vaccination. The CDR3 here is CASSRLDSSYNEQFF. CDR3 nucleotides: TGCGCCAGCAGCCGACTAGACAGCTCCTACAATGAGCAGTTCTTC.